Following are 10 T cell receptor beta chains from one sample sequenced in a study of circulating and synovial CD4+ cells in juvenile arthritis. This table comes from immunoSEQ multiplex PCR, and its TCRdb copy is limited to in-frame clones, with some not included. The table has approximately 36,000 clones, 94% seen once. The sequenced sample consisted of CD4+ T cells from blood. The receptors originated from a human donor with juvenile idiopathic arthritis.

The V gene is TRBV4-1, the J gene TRBJ1-1; D possibly corresponds to TRBD1 (5 bases). Germline lookup yields CDR1 MGHRA and CDR2 YSYEKL. V lost 6 bases, J lost 5 bases, and 13 bases lay in between. The CDR3 runs to 13 residues. CDR3 nucleotide sequence: TGCGCCAGCAGGCTCACGAAGGGGACTGAAGCTTTCTTT. It is translated as CASRLTKGTEAFF.

This sequence joins TRBV7-2 and TRBJ1-2; 7 positions match TRBD1. The CDR3 loop spans 12 amino acids. J was trimmed by 7 bases and V by 5 bases; bases with no gene match: 4. CDR1 SGHTA and CDR2 FQGNSA come from the germline V gene. Here the CDR3 DNA reads TGTGCCAGCAGCCATGACAGGGCTGGCTACACCTTC. This sequence encodes CASSHDRAGYTF.

The chain is built from TRBV10-3 and TRBJ2-1; the D gene is possibly TRBD2 (5 bases). The CDR3 has 17 residues. Trimming cost V 2 bases and J 6 bases, with 20 bases left between them. CDR1 is ENHRY and CDR2 is SYGVKD in the germline V gene. CDR3 protein: CAISETGWAGTRNEQFF. The CDR3 nucleotides read TGTGCCATCAGTGAGACGGGGTGGGCAGGTACTCGCAATGAGCAGTTCTTC.

The gene calls are TRBV10-3 and TRBJ1-5, with no clear D. CDR3 length: 14 amino acids. V shed 3 bases and J shed 4 bases, with 10 bases lying between them. CDR1 and CDR2 (germline): ENHRY, SYGVKD. CDR3 in DNA: TGTGCCATCAGTGAAGGCCAGACTAATCAGCCCCAGCATTTT. As protein: CAISEGQTNQPQHF.

The chain has TRBV29-1 and TRBJ2-5; D call uncertain. V gave up 7 bases and J gave up 2 bases, with 5 bases separating them. The CDR3 sequence is 10 residues long. Germline V gene data show CDR1 as SQVTM and CDR2 as ANQGSEA. The CDR3 loop is CSAFQETQYF. Written as DNA, the CDR3 is TGCAGCGCCTTTCAAGAGACCCAGTACTTC.

This sequence joins TRBV4-3 and TRBJ2-3; 13 bases match TRBD2. The CDR3 is made up of 17 amino acids. The V segment lost 4 bases and the J segment 0 bases; nucleotides outside the gene matches: 4. Germline V lookup: CDR1 LGHNA, CDR2 YSLEER. The CDR3 DNA follows: TGCGCCAGCAGCCGGGGACTAGCGGGGACTAGCACAGATACGCAGTATTTT. Residues: CASSRGLAGTSTDTQYF.

This sequence joins TRBV6-6 and TRBJ1-6, with TRBD1 matching 7 bases. The V segment lost 2 bases and the J segment 9 bases; nucleotides outside the gene matches: 7. Germline V gene sequence: CDR1 MNHNY, CDR2 SVGAGI (reference sequence). The CDR3 consists of 15 residues. The DNA for the CDR3 is TGTGCCAGCAGTTACGGCAGGGGGTTGCCTTCACCCCTCCACTTT. This translates into CASSYGRGLPSPLHF.

V gene TRBV5-4 combines with J gene TRBJ1-1; the match to TRBD1 covers 7 bases. The CDR3 sequence is 17 residues long. CDR1 SGHNT and CDR2 YYREEE come from the germline V gene (reference sequence). V lost 4 bases to trimming and J lost 0 bases; unmatched junction nucleotides: 12. CDR3 sequence (DNA): TGTGCCAGCAGCAAAGGGACAGCCAGGACTTTGAACACTGAAGCTTTCTTT. This codes for CASSKGTARTLNTEAFF.

V usage is TRBV19 and J usage is TRBJ2-7, with TRBD1 identical over 7 bases. Germline V lookup: CDR1 LNHDA, CDR2 SQIVND (reference sequence). The length of the CDR3 is 17 residues. Losses at the gene ends were 2 bases for V and 3 bases for J; bases not matched to a gene: 13. CDR3 in amino acids: CASSIFGTVRILYEQYF. CDR3 DNA sequence: TGTGCCAGTAGTATATTTGGGACAGTCCGTATACTCTACGAGCAGTACTTC.

CDR3 in DNA: TGTGCCAGCTCACCACCTAGTCTCGGACAGGGGCAGTACTTC. Encoded protein: CASSPPSLGQGQYF. The rearrangement links TRBV18 to TRBJ2-7, with TRBD1 identical over 8 bases. The CDR3 runs 14 residues. Trimming at V came to 0 bases and at J to 9 bases, leaving 7 bases not matched to a gene. Per germline, CDR1 KGHSH and CDR2 LQKENI.